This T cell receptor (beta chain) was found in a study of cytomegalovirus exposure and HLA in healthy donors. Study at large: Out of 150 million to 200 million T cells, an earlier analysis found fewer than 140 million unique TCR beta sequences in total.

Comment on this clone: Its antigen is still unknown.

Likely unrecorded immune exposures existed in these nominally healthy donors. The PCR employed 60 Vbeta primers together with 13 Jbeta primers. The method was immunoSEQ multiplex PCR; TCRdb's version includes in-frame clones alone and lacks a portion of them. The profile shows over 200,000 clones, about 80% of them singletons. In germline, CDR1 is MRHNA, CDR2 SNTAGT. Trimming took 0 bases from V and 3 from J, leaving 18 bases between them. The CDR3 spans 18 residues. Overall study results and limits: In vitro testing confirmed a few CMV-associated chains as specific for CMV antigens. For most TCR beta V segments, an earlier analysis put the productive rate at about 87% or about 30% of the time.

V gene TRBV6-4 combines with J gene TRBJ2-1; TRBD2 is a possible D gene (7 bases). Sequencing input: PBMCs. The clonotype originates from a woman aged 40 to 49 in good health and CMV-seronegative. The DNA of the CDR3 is TGTGCCAGCAGTGACTCGAGCGCGGGGGCTCCTGGCTACAATGAGCAGTTCTTC. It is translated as CASSDSSAGAPGYNEQFF.